This T cell receptor beta chain derives from a study of identical twins (dated by TCRdb to 2015 to 2016). About the full investigation: TCR alpha and beta repertoires from monozygotic twins, unrelated adults of various ages and cord blood were deep-sequenced to test whether fetal clonotypes persist. To rule out contamination, the twin experiments were replicated at different times with different library preparation protocols. General conclusions and limits of the study: Compared with coincidental sharing between unrelated individuals, an excess of low generation-probability sequences was observed among out-of-frame TCR alpha sequences shared between twins. Zero-insertion analyses could be partly confounded by invariant T cells such as MAIT and iNKT, although diverse VJ usage argued against such confounding for most clonotypes. In monozygotic twins, recombination models systematically underestimated out-of-frame TCR alpha sharing, but the models matched the sharing seen between unrelated individuals. A weaker excess of twin sharing was found in beta out-of-frame sequences because the signal-to-noise ratio was lowered by fewer shared sequences. Fewer insertions were carried by abundant cord blood beta clonotypes; a weaker similar trend was observed in young adult naive repertoires, while no such trend was observed in memory repertoires. Because the same donors could not be followed over many years, conclusions were based on cross-sectional statistical analysis.

Every donor was a healthy Caucasian. The twin cohort comprised three pairs of female monozygotic twins, all aged roughly 18 to 30 years. Peripheral blood mononuclear cells were the source from which RNA for the TCR libraries was isolated. This clonotype was found a few times. The antigen it recognizes is unknown. No much larger clonotype is one base removed from it; base qualities were not supplied. The CDR3 starts with the cysteine, ends with the phenylalanine, and has 15 residues. Just CDR3 DNA is preserved here, 45 bases in frame from base 1. CDR1 LGHNA and CDR2 YSLEER were looked up in the germline V gene. Germline trimming: 2 bases from V, 3 bases from J; junction bases outside gene matches: 7. Library preparation was by 5' RACE. Data came from an Illumina HiSeq 2000. Template switching introduced a universal primer binding site; the final cDNA contained a unique molecular identifier, enabling accurate counting of TCR cDNA molecules. Specific primers in the conserved constant-segment region were used to synthesize first-strand cDNA for TCR alpha and beta chains. To control for contamination, every cDNA library was double barcoded, receiving both a SMART-Mk sample barcode and Illumina barcodes. Two successive PCR steps introduced TruSeq adapter sequences along with Illumina sample barcodes. The Illumina HiSeq platform was used with custom primers to sequence TCR alpha and beta cDNA libraries. Per the source publication's procedure: Unique molecular identifiers were extracted from raw reads with MiGEC, and CDR3 positions were determined with MiXCR. For each individual, recombination models were inferred using an EM algorithm with the repgenHMM and IGoR tools. The analysis of shared clonotypes was done with the tcR package in R, with sharing normalized by the product of cloneset sizes. To study raw recombination without the effects of thymic and clonal selection, out-of-frame nonproductive sequences were analyzed. The public reads were run again by TCRdb, first through fastp at Q25 and then through MiXCR, and only productive beta chains were kept. CDR3 protein sequences are deduplicated, and each keeps its most common genes and DNA. These V and J calls originate from TCRdb's pipeline instead of the authors' own analysis. The sample includes approximately 590,000 distinct CDR3 sequences, with 7.5% to 10% observed a single time. The ten largest make up roughly 3% of the sample.

These same data were also listed under a study on yellow fever vaccine responses in identical twins. As that second paper reports: The authors reported that the T cell response to vaccination in identical twins appeared partly convergent and partly personalized. In identical twins, the study followed T cell clones that responded to the vaccine with precision.

The rearranged segments are TRBV4-3 and TRBJ2-7; 7 central nucleotides agree with TRBD1. Input material: PBMCs. The receptor comes from a young woman in good health. In nucleotides, the sequence is TGCGCCAGCAGCCAAATAAGGGGGCCGCTCTACGAGCAGTACTTC. This sequence encodes CASSQIRGPLYEQYF.